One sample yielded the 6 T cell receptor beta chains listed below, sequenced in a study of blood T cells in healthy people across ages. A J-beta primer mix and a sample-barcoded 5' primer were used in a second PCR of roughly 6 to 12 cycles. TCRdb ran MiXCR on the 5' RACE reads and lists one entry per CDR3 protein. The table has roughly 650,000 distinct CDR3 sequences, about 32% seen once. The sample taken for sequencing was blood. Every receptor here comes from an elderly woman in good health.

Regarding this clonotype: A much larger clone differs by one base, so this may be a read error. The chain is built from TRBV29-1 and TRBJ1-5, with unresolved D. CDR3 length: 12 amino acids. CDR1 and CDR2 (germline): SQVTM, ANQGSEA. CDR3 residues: CSVGVGNHPQHF. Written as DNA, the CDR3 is TGCAGCGTTGGGGTGGGCAATCACCCCCAGCATTTT.

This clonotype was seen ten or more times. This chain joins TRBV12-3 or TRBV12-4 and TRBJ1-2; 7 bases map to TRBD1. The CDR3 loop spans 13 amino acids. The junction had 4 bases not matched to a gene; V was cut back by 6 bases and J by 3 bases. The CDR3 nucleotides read TGTGCCAGCAGGAAAACAGGGGACTATGGCTACACCTTC. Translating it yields CASRKTGDYGYTF.

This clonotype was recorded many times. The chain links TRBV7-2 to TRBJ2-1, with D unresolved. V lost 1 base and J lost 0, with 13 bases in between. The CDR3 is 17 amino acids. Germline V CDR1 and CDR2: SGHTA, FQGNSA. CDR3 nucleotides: TGTGCCAGCAGCTTAGGCCCTGTTAGAACCTCCTACAATGAGCAGTTCTTC. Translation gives CASSLGPVRTSYNEQFF. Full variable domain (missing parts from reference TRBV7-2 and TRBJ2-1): GAGVSQSPSNKVTEKGKDVELRCDPISGHTALYWYRQSLGQGLEFLIYFQGNSAPDKSGLPSDRFSAERTGGSVSTLTIQRTQQEDSAVYLCASSLGPVRTSYNEQFFGPGTRLTVL.

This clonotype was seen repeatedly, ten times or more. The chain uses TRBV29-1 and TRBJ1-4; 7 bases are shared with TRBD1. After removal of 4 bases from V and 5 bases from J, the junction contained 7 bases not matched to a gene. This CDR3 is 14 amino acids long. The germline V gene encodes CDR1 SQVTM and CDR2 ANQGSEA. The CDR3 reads CSVGDRVKNEKLFF. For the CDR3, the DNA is TGCAGCGTTGGAGACAGGGTGAAGAATGAAAAACTGTTTTTT.

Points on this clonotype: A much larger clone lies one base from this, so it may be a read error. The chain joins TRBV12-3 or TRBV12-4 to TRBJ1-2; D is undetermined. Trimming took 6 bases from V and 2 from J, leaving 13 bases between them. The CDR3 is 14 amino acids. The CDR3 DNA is TGTGCCAGCAGCTCCCGGGAGGGAAACTATGGCTACACCTTC. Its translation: CASSSREGNYGYTF.

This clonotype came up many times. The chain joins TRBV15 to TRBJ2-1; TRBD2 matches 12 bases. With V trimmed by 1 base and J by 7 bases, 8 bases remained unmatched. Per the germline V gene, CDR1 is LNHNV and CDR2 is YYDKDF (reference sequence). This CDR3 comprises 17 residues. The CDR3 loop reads CATSRVSGTSGRNEQFF. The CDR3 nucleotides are TGTGCCACCAGCAGAGTGAGTGGGACTAGCGGGCGGAATGAGCAGTTCTTC.